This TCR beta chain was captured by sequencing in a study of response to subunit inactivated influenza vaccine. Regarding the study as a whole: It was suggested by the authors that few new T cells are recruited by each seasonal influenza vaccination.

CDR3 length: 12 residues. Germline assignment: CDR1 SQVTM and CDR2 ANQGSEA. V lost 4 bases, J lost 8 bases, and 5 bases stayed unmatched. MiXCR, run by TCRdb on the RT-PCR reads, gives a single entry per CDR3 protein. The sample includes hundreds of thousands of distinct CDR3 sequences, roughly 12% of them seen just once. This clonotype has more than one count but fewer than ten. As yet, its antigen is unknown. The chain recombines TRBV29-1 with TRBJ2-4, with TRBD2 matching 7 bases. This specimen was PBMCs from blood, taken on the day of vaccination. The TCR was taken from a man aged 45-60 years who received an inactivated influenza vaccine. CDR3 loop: CSVAGGEDIQYF. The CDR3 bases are TGCAGCGTTGCGGGAGGAGAGGACATTCAGTACTTC.